This passage covers 24 T cell receptor beta chains from one sample sequenced in a study of neurological immune-mediated disorders. TCRdb re-called the 5' RACE reads with MiXCR, one entry per CDR3 protein. The table records approximately 27,000 distinct CDR3 sequences, under 30% of them present only once. The sample comprised CD4+ T cells from blood. These TCRs come from a man aged 45-65 years with HTLV-1-associated myelopathy (HAM/TSP).

This clonotype was counted ten times or more. Here the CDR3 DNA reads TGCAGTGCTAGAGGGGGGGTCACTGAAGCTTTCTTT. The encoded protein is CSARGGVTEAFF. The rearrangement uses TRBV20-1 and TRBJ1-1, with D possibly TRBD1 on 5 matching bases. The CDR3 sequence is 12 residues long. With 1 base removed from V and 4 bases from J, the gap between germline ends came to 7 bases. Per the germline V gene, CDR1 is DFQATT and CDR2 is SNEGSKA (reference sequence).

Ten or more counts support this clonotype. This chain uses TRBV5-6 with TRBJ2-7; 11 bases fit TRBD1. CDR3 length: 17 residues. Unmatched junction bases numbered 15, after V lost 4 bases and J lost 6 bases. Germline CDR1 is SGHDT and CDR2 is YYEEEE. The CDR3 region has the DNA TGTGCCAGCAGCGTGATACAACCGGGACAGGGGGTCTCCGAGCAGTACTTC. It yields the protein CASSVIQPGQGVSEQYF.

In this sample, this clonotype turned up many times. The rearrangement links TRBV6-1 to TRBJ1-4; the match to TRBD1 covers 7 bases. The ends lost 5 bases at V and 7 bases at J; junction bases unmatched: 4. This CDR3 is built from 13 residues. The germline V gene has CDR1 MNHNS and CDR2 SASEGT. The DNA for the CDR3 is TGTGCCAGCAGTCTAGACAGGGTTGAAAAACTGTTTTTT. This gives the protein CASSLDRVEKLFF.

There are many counts of this clonotype. The chain couples TRBV20-1 to TRBJ1-3; no clear D gene. V lost 5 bases and J lost 0, with 11 bases in between. CDR1 and CDR2 (germline): DFQATT, SNEGSKA (reference sequence). The CDR3 length is 14 residues. CDR3 nucleotides: TGCAGTGCTTGTCACATCGCCTCTGGAAACACCATATATTTT. This sequence encodes CSACHIASGNTIYF.

Within the sample, this clonotype is medium-sized (0.01 to 0.1%). The chain uses TRBV27 and TRBJ2-1, with a possible D match to TRBD1 (5 bases). This CDR3 is built from 14 residues. V lost 1 base, J lost 9 bases, and 13 bases lay in between. CDR1 is MNHEY, CDR2 SMNVEV, per germline (reference sequence). The CDR3 region is CASSLLRRVGEQFF. For the CDR3, the DNA is TGTGCCAGCAGTTTATTGCGCAGGGTGGGTGAGCAGTTCTTC.

This clonotype was detected ten times or more. This rearrangement joins TRBV5-1 to TRBJ1-3; D remains unclear. CDR3 length equals 15 residues. Trimming removed 6 bases from V and 0 bases from J, with 13 bases in between. Looked up from germline, CDR1 is SGHRS and CDR2 is YFSETQ. In DNA, the CDR3 is TGCGCCAGCACGGGCGGACTGAGCTCTGGAAACACCATATATTTT. It encodes CASTGGLSSGNTIYF.

This clonotype was observed at least ten times. The chain is built from TRBV3-1 and TRBJ2-7, with TRBD2 as a possible D gene (6 bases). V lost 1 base, J lost 0 bases, and 13 bases lay in between. CDR3 length equals 16 residues. The V gene's germline CDR1 is LGHDT and CDR2 YNNKEL (reference sequence). The chain's CDR3 is CASSQVGAGPSYEQYF. The CDR3 bases are TGTGCCAGCAGCCAAGTTGGGGCGGGGCCCTCCTACGAGCAGTACTTC.

This clonotype was detected only a few times. This chain connects TRBV6-1 to TRBJ1-4; D is unresolved. The CDR3 covers 14 residues. V was pared by 1 base and J by 4 bases, with 7 bases between. CDR1 is MNHNS and CDR2 is SASEGT in the germline V gene. CDR3 bases: TGTGCCAGCAGTGAAGGAGGCAGTAATGAAAAACTGTTTTTT. It codes for CASSEGGSNEKLFF.

In this sample, this clonotype turned up many times. V and J are TRBV12-3 or TRBV12-4 and TRBJ1-4; 7 bases are shared with TRBD1. V gave up 4 bases and J gave up 3 bases; unmatched junction bases: 8. CDR3 length equals 16 residues. The CDR3 here is CASSSPRQGANEKLFF. DNA for the CDR3: TGTGCCAGCAGTTCACCGCGACAGGGCGCTAATGAAAAACTGTTTTTT.

This clonotype has at least ten counts. The chain joins TRBV4-1 to TRBJ1-1; D uncertain. This CDR3 is built from 13 residues. The V end lost 0 bases, the J end lost 8 bases, and 10 bases lay between the germline ends. Germline assignment: CDR1 MGHRA and CDR2 YSYEKL. CDR3: CASSQDIGREAFF. CDR3 in DNA: TGCGCCAGCAGCCAAGATATAGGCAGGGAAGCTTTCTTT.

V gene TRBV7-9 combines with J gene TRBJ1-2, with TRBD1 as a possible D gene (6 bases). This CDR3 has 16 residues. Germline V gives CDR1 SEHNR, CDR2 FQNEAQ (reference sequence). V dropped 5 bases and J dropped 0 bases, with 16 bases sitting between them. The CDR3 here is CASSTGQSFTNYGYTF. DNA of the CDR3: TGTGCCAGCAGCACAGGACAGAGCTTTACTAACTATGGCTACACCTTC.

In this sample, this clonotype is medium-sized. The rearrangement links TRBV15 to TRBJ2-1; TRBD1 might be the D (6 bases). The germline CDR1 and CDR2 sequences are LNHNV and YYDKDF (reference sequence). The V end was cut by 3 bases, the J end by 2 bases, with 8 bases between. The CDR3 spans 14 residues. In DNA, the CDR3 is TGTGCCACCAGCAGCCGGGACACCTACAATGAGCAGTTCTTC. Amino acid sequence: CATSSRDTYNEQFF.

The chain has TRBV7-3 and TRBJ2-2; no reliable D call. V gave up 6 bases and J gave up 0 bases, with 11 bases separating them. Germline V gives CDR1 SGHTA, CDR2 FQGTGA. CDR3 length: 15 residues. This chain's CDR3 is CASSPTATNTGELFF. The CDR3 DNA reads TGTGCCAGCAGTCCGACCGCTACGAACACCGGGGAGCTGTTTTTT.

This clonotype was recorded at least ten times. The genes are TRBV3-1 and TRBJ2-3; TRBD2 matches at 11 bases. The CDR3 runs to 16 residues. Germline V CDR1 and CDR2: LGHDT, YNNKEL (reference sequence). V was pared by 4 bases and J by 1 base, with 4 bases of the junction left unmatched. CDR3 region: CASSPGLAAGTDTQYF. Written as DNA, the CDR3 is TGTGCCAGCAGCCCGGGACTAGCGGCCGGCACAGATACGCAGTATTTT.

The genes are TRBV20-1 and TRBJ1-2; D is perhaps TRBD1 (5 bases). Germline CDR1 and CDR2: DFQATT and SNEGSKA (reference sequence). The length of the CDR3 is 13 residues. V shed 1 base and J shed 8 bases, with 14 bases lying between them. In DNA, the CDR3 is TGCAGTGCTAGAGCCGGGGCCTTGGGCGGCTACACCTTC. Translated: CSARAGALGGYTF.

This clonotype appeared many times. The CDR3 spells CASSFLQGHNEQFF. CDR3 bases: TGTGCCAGCAGTTTCTTACAGGGTCACAATGAGCAGTTCTTC. The rearrangement links TRBV12-3 or TRBV12-4 to TRBJ2-1; perhaps TRBD1 as D (6 bases). V was shortened by 3 bases and J by 5 bases, with 11 bases between the two germline ends. This CDR3 has 14 residues.

The table lists this clonotype with many counts. V gene TRBV20-1 combines with J gene TRBJ1-1; D is unresolved. V was cut by 6 bases and J by 0 bases, with 14 bases left in between. The CDR3 is 14 residues long. Germline CDR1 is DFQATT and CDR2 is SNEGSKA (reference sequence). The CDR3 nucleotides read TGCAGTGCCAGAAAGGGCGGTATGAACACTGAAGCTTTCTTT. Translated: CSARKGGMNTEAFF.

The sample holds many counts of this clonotype. This rearrangement joins TRBV5-1 to TRBJ1-1; D is unresolved. The CDR3 length is 16 residues. The V gene lost 0 bases and the J gene lost 1 base, with 13 bases spanning the gap. The germline CDR1 and CDR2 sequences are SGHRS and YFSETQ. The DNA for the CDR3 is TGCGCCAGCAGCTTGGTACCGGGCCTGGCGAACACTGAAGCTTTCTTT. Amino acids: CASSLVPGLANTEAFF. Combining the CDR3 with reference TRBV5-1 and TRBJ1-1 gives the whole variable domain KAGVTQTPRYLIKTRGQQVTLSCSPISGHRSVSWYQQTPGQGLQFLFEYFSETQRNKGNFPGRFSGRQFSNSRSEMNVSTLELGDSALYLCASSLVPGLANTEAFFGQGTRLTVV.

The table lists this clonotype with many counts. V is TRBV20-1 and J is TRBJ2-7; 12 bases map to TRBD2. The V segment lost 3 bases and the J segment 5 bases; nucleotides outside the gene matches: 11. The CDR3 loop spans 16 amino acids. Germline V CDR1 and CDR2: DFQATT, SNEGSKA (reference sequence). The DNA of the CDR3 is TGCAGTGCTAGGGTGCTAGCGGGAGGGCCGATCCACGAGCAGTACTTC. Amino acid sequence: CSARVLAGGPIHEQYF.

The chain links TRBV7-2 to TRBJ1-1; D unresolved. V was pared by 4 bases and J by 4 bases, with 10 bases between. CDR3 length: 13 amino acids. The germline CDR1 and CDR2 sequences are SGHTA and FQGNSA. The CDR3 loop is CASSSRDFTEAFF. CDR3 in DNA: TGTGCCAGCAGCTCAAGAGACTTCACTGAAGCTTTCTTT.

This clonotype was found many times. The V call is TRBV20-1, the J call TRBJ2-3, with D perhaps matching TRBD1 or TRBD2 (5 bases each). CDR3 size: 14 residues. The germline V gene encodes CDR1 DFQATT and CDR2 SNEGSKA (reference sequence). V was trimmed by 6 bases and J by 2 bases, leaving 15 bases between them. The CDR3: CSAPRGEVTDTQYF. The CDR3 DNA sequence: TGCAGTGCCCCTAGGGGAGAGGTCACAGATACGCAGTATTTT.

This clonotype was detected ten times or more. The V and J genes are TRBV10-3 and TRBJ1-1; TRBD1 might be the D (6 bases). Trimming removed 4 bases from V and 5 bases from J, with 17 bases in between. The CDR3 spans 15 residues. Germline CDR1 reads ENHRY; CDR2 reads SYGVKD. The CDR3 spells CAISGRTGFNTEAFF. In DNA form, the CDR3 reads TGTGCCATCAGTGGCCGCACAGGGTTTAATACTGAAGCTTTCTTT.

This clonotype was detected ten times or more. V gene TRBV12-3 or TRBV12-4 combines with J gene TRBJ2-7; weak D call: TRBD1 (5 bases). This CDR3 comprises 15 residues. V was shortened by 2 bases and J by 2 bases, with 13 bases between the two germline ends. The CDR3 region is CASSLSSGRAYEQYF. The DNA for the CDR3 is TGTGCCAGCAGTTTAAGCTCCGGCAGGGCCTACGAGCAGTACTTC.

The sample holds many counts of this clonotype. The chain recombines TRBV27 with TRBJ2-1, with 7 bases aligning to TRBD2. The CDR3 spans 14 residues. Trimming took 8 bases from V and 8 from J; bases not matched to a gene: 12. The V gene's germline CDR1 is MNHEY and CDR2 SMNVEV (reference sequence). This CDR3 is CASAWEGGIYEQFF. The CDR3 DNA sequence: TGTGCCAGCGCCTGGGAGGGAGGGATATATGAGCAGTTCTTC.